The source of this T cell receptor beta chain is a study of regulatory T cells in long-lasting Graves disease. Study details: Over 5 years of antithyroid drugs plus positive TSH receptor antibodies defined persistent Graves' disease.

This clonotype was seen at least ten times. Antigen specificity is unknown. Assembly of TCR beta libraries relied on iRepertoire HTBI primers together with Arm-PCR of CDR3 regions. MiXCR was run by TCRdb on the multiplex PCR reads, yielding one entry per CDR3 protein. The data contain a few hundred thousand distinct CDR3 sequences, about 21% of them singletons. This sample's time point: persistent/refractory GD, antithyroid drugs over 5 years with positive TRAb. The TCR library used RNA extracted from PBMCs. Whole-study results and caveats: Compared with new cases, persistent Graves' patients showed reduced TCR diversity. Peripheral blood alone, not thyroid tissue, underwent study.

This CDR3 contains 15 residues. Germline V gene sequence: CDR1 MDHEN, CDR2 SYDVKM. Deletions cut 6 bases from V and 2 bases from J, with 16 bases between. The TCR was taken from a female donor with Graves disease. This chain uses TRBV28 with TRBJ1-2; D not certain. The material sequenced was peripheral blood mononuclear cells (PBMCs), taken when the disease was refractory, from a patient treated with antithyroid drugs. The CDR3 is CASSLPPTSNYGYTF. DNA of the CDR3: TGTGCCAGCAGCCTTCCCCCGACAAGCAACTATGGCTACACCTTC.